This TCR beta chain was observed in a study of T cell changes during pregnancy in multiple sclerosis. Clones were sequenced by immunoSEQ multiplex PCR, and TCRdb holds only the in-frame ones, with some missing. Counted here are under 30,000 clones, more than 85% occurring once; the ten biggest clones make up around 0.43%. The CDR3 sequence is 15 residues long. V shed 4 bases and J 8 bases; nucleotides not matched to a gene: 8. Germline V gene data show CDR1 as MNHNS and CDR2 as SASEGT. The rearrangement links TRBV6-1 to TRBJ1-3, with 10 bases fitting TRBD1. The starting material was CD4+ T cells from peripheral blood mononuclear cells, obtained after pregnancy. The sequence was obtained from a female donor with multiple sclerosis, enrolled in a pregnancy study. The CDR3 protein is CASSAQTGGTDTIYF. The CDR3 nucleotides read TGTGCCAGCAGTGCCCAGACAGGGGGCACGGACACCATATATTTT.